A selection of T cell receptor beta chains follows, all from one sample in a study of identical twins. A single record per CDR3 protein comes from TCRdb applying MiXCR to the 5' RACE reads. The table lists some 1,600,000 distinct CDR3 sequences, less than 40% of them singletons. The sample taken for sequencing was cord blood. The source of these receptors is a newborn girl in good health. Each CDR3 is given with its conserved first and last residue. The D gene is left open where the match is weak. Clone size is shown for a subset of rows, as once, few, many or a class of expanded clone.

>-|13|TRBJ2-7|-|TRBV29-1
CSAGMTDCYEQYF
TGCAGCGCCGGGATGACAGACTGCTACGAGCAGTACTTC
>-|13|TRBJ2-7|many|TRBV3-1
CASSPSTPYEQYF
TGTGCCAGCAGCCCGTCAACCCCCTACGAGCAGTACTTC
>TRBD1|14|TRBJ2-5|-|TRBV20-1
CSARGTGGRETQYF
TGCAGTGCTAGAGGGACAGGGGGTAGGGAGACCCAGTACTTC
>TRBD2|15|TRBJ2-2|-|TRBV28
CASSLAGGLRGELFF
TGTGCCAGCAGTTTAGCGGGAGGGTTACGCGGGGAGCTGTTTTTT
>-|14|TRBJ1-6|few|TRBV5-1
CASSSAWGNSPLHF
TGCGCCAGCAGCTCCGCTTGGGGTAATTCACCCCTCCACTTT
>TRBD2|18|TRBJ2-1|-|TRBV28
CASFPALGREGLNNEQFF
TGTGCCAGCTTCCCAGCGTTGGGCCGGGAGGGCCTCAACAATGAGCAGTTCTTC
>-|14|TRBJ2-5|-|TRBV30
CAWSVGQGPFIQYF
TGTGCCTGGAGTGTAGGGCAGGGCCCCTTTATCCAGTACTTC
>TRBD2|16|TRBJ2-1|-|TRBV19
CASSIPTSGGYNEQFF
TGTGCCAGTAGTATTCCGACTAGCGGGGGCTACAATGAGCAGTTCTTC
>-|13|TRBJ2-5|-|TRBV6-2/TRBV6-3
CASNSYVKETQYF
TGTGCCAGCAATTCGTATGTAAAAGAGACCCAGTACTTC
>TRBD2|15|TRBJ2-1|-|TRBV7-2
CASSSHSGGALEQFF
TGTGCCAGCAGCTCCCATAGCGGGGGGGCCCTTGAGCAGTTCTTC
>TRBD1|16|TRBJ2-3|-|TRBV27
CASSSGGATHTDTQYF
TGTGCCAGCAGTTCAGGGGGAGCGACACACACAGATACGCAGTATTTT
>TRBD1|17|TRBJ1-1|-|TRBV2
CASSASLFRDRDTEAFF
TGTGCCAGCAGTGCGTCTCTTTTTCGGGACAGGGACACTGAAGCTTTCTTT
>TRBD2|13|TRBJ2-7|few|TRBV10-3
CASYSGRAYEQYF
TGTGCCAGTTATAGCGGGAGGGCCTACGAGCAGTACTTC
>TRBD1|15|TRBJ2-7|-|TRBV29-1
CSVWVAGTGSYEQYF
TGCAGCGTTTGGGTCGCCGGGACAGGGTCTTACGAGCAGTACTTC
>-|15|TRBJ2-1|-|TRBV12-3/TRBV12-4
CASSPRHSSYNEQFF
TGTGCCAGCAGCCCAAGGCATAGCTCCTACAATGAGCAGTTCTTC
>TRBD2|11|TRBJ2-1|-|TRBV7-8
CASSPGLVTFF
TGTGCCAGCAGCCCGGGACTAGTAACGTTCTTC
>-|15|TRBJ2-7|-|TRBV3-1
CASSQDETSGYEQYF
TGTGCCAGCAGCCAAGACGAGACTAGTGGGTACGAGCAGTACTTC
>TRBD2|16|TRBJ2-1|many|TRBV4-2
CASSQEGLADYNEQFF
TGTGCCAGCAGCCAAGAGGGGCTAGCGGACTACAATGAGCAGTTCTTC
>-|16|TRBJ1-4|-|TRBV25-1
CASSERVGSSNEKLFF
TGTGCCAGCAGTGAAAGGGTGGGCAGCTCTAATGAAAAACTGTTTTTT
>TRBD1|15|TRBJ2-2|-|TRBV12-3/TRBV12-4
CASSKTGRGTGELFF
TGTGCCAGCAGCAAGACAGGGAGAGGCACCGGGGAGCTGTTTTTT
>-|14|TRBJ1-5|few|TRBV20-1
CSARDAGDNQPQHF
TGCAGTGCTAGAGATGCGGGGGACAACCAGCCCCAGCATTTT
>-|15|TRBJ2-1|once|TRBV5-5
CASSLVGYSNNEQFF
TGTGCCAGCAGCTTGGTCGGTTATTCGAACAATGAGCAGTTCTTC
>TRBD2|15|TRBJ2-3|many|TRBV13
CASSFGTSGGDTQYF
TGTGCCAGCAGCTTTGGGACTAGCGGAGGTGATACGCAGTATTTT